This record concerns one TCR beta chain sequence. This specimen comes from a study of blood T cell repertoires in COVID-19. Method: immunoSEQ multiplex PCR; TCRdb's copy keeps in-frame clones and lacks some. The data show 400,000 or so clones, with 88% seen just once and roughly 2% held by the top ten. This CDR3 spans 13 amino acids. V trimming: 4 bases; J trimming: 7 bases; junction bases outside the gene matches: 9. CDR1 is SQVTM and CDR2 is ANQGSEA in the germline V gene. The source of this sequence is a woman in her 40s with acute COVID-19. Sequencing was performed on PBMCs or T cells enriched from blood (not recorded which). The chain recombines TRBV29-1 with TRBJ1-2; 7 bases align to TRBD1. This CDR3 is CSVVGGAVSGYTF. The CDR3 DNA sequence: TGCAGCGTTGTAGGGGGCGCAGTTAGTGGCTACACCTTC.